These T cell receptor beta chains were read from a single sample in a study of T-cell memory formation after mild COVID-19. From the 5' RACE reads, TCRdb called clonotypes with MiXCR, one entry per CDR3 protein. The sample lists approximately 430,000 distinct CDR3 sequences, less than 25% occurring once. Material for sequencing was PBMCs or a T cell subset sorted from them (not recorded which). The receptors shown here come from an adult woman who had mild COVID-19 (a few samples of this study predate the infection). Cell type and time point are not known. Both conserved end residues are part of each CDR3. Fields, in order: clone size, D gene, J gene, V gene, CDR3 protein, CDR3 DNA. D genes are given only for firm matches. Size is omitted from some rows. Given values are once, few, many or a class for expanded clones.

>few|-|TRBJ1-2|TRBV29-1
CSVETASRDFNYGYTF
TGCAGCGTTGAAACCGCTAGTCGAGACTTCAACTATGGCTACACCTTC
>few|TRBD1|TRBJ2-2|TRBV6-1
CASRGTGGASGELFF
TGTGCCAGCAGGGGGACAGGGGGCGCTTCCGGGGAGCTGTTTTTT
>few|-|TRBJ2-1|TRBV19
CASRSANEQFF
TGTGCCAGTAGATCGGCGAATGAGCAGTTCTTC
>few|-|TRBJ2-7|TRBV14
CASSQDRGLVEQYF
TGTGCCAGCAGCCAAGATCGGGGGCTCGTCGAGCAGTACTTC
>few|TRBD2|TRBJ2-1|TRBV5-1
CASSLARRSGGSDEQFF
TGCGCCAGCAGCTTGGCCAGGAGGAGCGGGGGGTCGGATGAGCAGTTCTTC
>-|-|TRBJ1-5|TRBV5-6
CASSLRSQTLSNQPQHF
TGTGCCAGCAGCTTGCGAAGCCAGACTCTAAGCAATCAGCCCCAGCATTTT
>few|-|TRBJ1-6|TRBV4-1
CASSQDGWVQSSPLHF
TGCGCCAGCAGCCAAGATGGTTGGGTTCAGTCTTCACCCCTCCACTTT
>few|-|TRBJ2-5|TRBV7-2
CASSWTWWEVKTQYF
TGTGCCAGCAGCTGGACGTGGTGGGAGGTCAAGACCCAGTACTTC
>few|-|TRBJ2-2|TRBV28
CASSLQMNTGELFF
TGTGCCAGCAGCCTTCAGATGAACACCGGGGAGCTGTTTTTT
>-|-|TRBJ2-7|TRBV4-2
CASSQAQGPLYEQYF
TGTGCCAGCAGCCAAGCGCAGGGTCCGCTCTACGAGCAGTACTTC
>-|TRBD1|TRBJ1-1|TRBV14
CASSQDRGRFKLTEAFF
TGTGCCAGCAGCCAGGACAGGGGGCGTTTTAAGTTAACTGAAGCTTTCTTT
>once|-|TRBJ2-5|TRBV20-1
CSALTPGHPRETQYF
TGCAGTGCCCTCACCCCCGGACACCCACGGGAGACCCAGTACTTC
>-|-|TRBJ2-5|TRBV5-5
CASSLAGLEGETQYF
TGTGCCAGCAGCTTGGCGGGACTTGAGGGAGAGACCCAGTACTTC
>few|TRBD1|TRBJ2-1|TRBV4-1
CASSLDRAGEQFF
TGCGCCAGCAGCCTCGACAGGGCTGGAGAGCAGTTCTTC
>few|TRBD1|TRBJ1-6|TRBV3-1
CASSQISTGDSPLHF
TGTGCCAGCAGCCAAATAAGTACAGGGGACTCACCCCTCCACTTT
>-|-|TRBJ2-3|TRBV7-2
CASSLGGGPDTQYF
TGTGCCAGCAGCTTAGGGGGGGGGCCAGATACGCAGTATTTT